A selection of T cell receptor beta chains follows, all from one sample in a study of blood T cell repertoires in COVID-19. Assay used: immunoSEQ multiplex PCR; TCRdb lists only in-frame clones, some missing. The table has approximately 69,000 clones, roughly 88% seen once. Sequences were obtained from peripheral blood. The receptors were gathered from a man aged 50 to 59 with acute or convalescent COVID-19. Both conserved end residues are part of each CDR3. Each record gives: V gene, D gene, clone size, J gene, CDR3 protein, CDR3 DNA. D genes are given only for firm matches. The size entry is marked missing in some rows and otherwise reads once, few, many or a size class.

TRBV18	.	.	TRBJ1-1	CASSPSGDEAFF	TGTGCCAGCTCACCCTCAGGGGACGAAGCTTTCTTT
TRBV12-5	.	.	TRBJ1-5	CASGFMTVDSGQPQHF	TGTGCTAGTGGTTTTATGACTGTGGATTCGGGTCAGCCCCAGCATTTT
TRBV6-5	TRBD1	many	TRBJ1-2	CASSYSDRDNGYTF	TGTGCCAGCAGTTACTCCGACAGGGATAATGGCTACACCTTC
TRBV24-1	.	.	TRBJ2-7	CATSESDKYPYEQYF	TGTGCCACCAGTGAGTCGGACAAATATCCCTACGAGCAGTACTTC
TRBV9	TRBD1	.	TRBJ2-7	CASSVGGTGFYEQYF	TGTGCCAGCAGCGTAGGTGGGACAGGCTTCTACGAGCAGTACTTC
TRBV6-5	TRBD1	.	TRBJ1-2	CASSLDRIYYGYTF	TGTGCCAGCAGTTTGGACAGGATATACTATGGCTACACCTTC
TRBV27	.	.	TRBJ2-3	CASSFSSFTDTQYF	TGTGCCAGCAGTTTTAGCTCATTCACAGATACGCAGTATTTT
TRBV19	.	.	TRBJ1-5	CASSPRGIESQPQHF	TGTGCCAGTAGCCCCAGGGGAATCGAATCTCAGCCCCAGCATTTT
TRBV9	TRBD2	.	TRBJ2-2	CASSPSGGSNTGELFF	TGTGCCAGCAGCCCCTCGGGGGGTTCGAACACCGGGGAGCTGTTTTTT
TRBV6-5	TRBD1	.	TRBJ2-7	CASSFDRGTYEQYF	TGTGCCAGCAGTTTTGACAGGGGCACCTACGAGCAGTACTTC
TRBV5-6	.	.	TRBJ2-7	CASSLQSEYEQYF	TGTGCCAGCAGCTTGCAGTCGGAGTACGAGCAGTACTTC
TRBV7-9	.	.	TRBJ2-2	CASSSLGTNTGELFF	TGTGCCAGCAGCTCTCTAGGAACAAACACCGGGGAGCTGTTTTTT
TRBV4-1	.	once	TRBJ1-6	CASSRPGLTGNSPLHF	TGCGCCAGCAGCCGCCCGGGACTTACCGGTAATTCACCCCTCCACTTT
TRBV2	.	once	TRBJ1-4	CASSFSGTTNEKLFF	TGTGCCAGCAGTTTTTCAGGAACAACTAATGAAAAACTGTTTTTT
TRBV3-1/TRBV3-2	TRBD2	.	TRBJ2-5	CASSTRWTSFETQYF	TGTGCCAGCAGCACCAGATGGACTAGCTTTGAGACCCAGTACTTC
TRBV7-7	TRBD1	once	TRBJ2-1	CASSLRTGQGVNEQFF	TGTGCCAGCAGCTTGCGAACCGGCCAGGGGGTCAATGAGCAGTTCTTC
TRBV5-5	.	.	TRBJ2-3	CASSLLFPTADTQYF	TGTGCCAGCAGCTTATTGTTTCCCACTGCAGATACGCAGTATTTT
TRBV5-4	TRBD1	.	TRBJ2-7	CASSSRDRDSYEQYF	TGTGCCAGCAGCTCCCGGGACAGAGACTCCTACGAGCAGTACTTC
TRBV11-2	.	.	TRBJ2-7	CASSAVLDSHEQYF	TGTGCCAGCAGCGCGGTCCTGGACTCCCACGAGCAGTACTTC
TRBV5-6	TRBD2	.	TRBJ2-5	CASGMLAGGWETQYF	TGTGCCAGCGGGATGCTAGCGGGGGGTTGGGAGACCCAGTACTTC
TRBV9	TRBD1	.	TRBJ1-5	CASSAGGRSNQPQHF	TGTGCCAGCAGCGCAGGGGGTCGTAGCAATCAGCCCCAGCATTTT
TRBV18	TRBD2	.	TRBJ2-2	CASSPLGPSGGGTGELFF	TGTGCCAGCTCACCACTGGGCCCTAGCGGGGGCGGCACCGGGGAGCTGTTTTTT
TRBV21-1	.	.	TRBJ2-7	CASSKGHEQYF	TGTGCCAGCAGCAAAGGGCACGAGCAGTACTTC
TRBV5-1	TRBD2	.	TRBJ2-1	CASSFSGGSYNEQFF	TGCGCCAGCAGCTTTAGCGGGGGTTCCTACAATGAGCAGTTCTTC
TRBV7-3	TRBD1	.	TRBJ2-1	CASSTGTGLSNEQFF	TGTGCCAGCAGCACCGGGACAGGGTTATCCAATGAGCAGTTCTTC
TRBV5-1	TRBD2	.	TRBJ2-1	CASSFVSSSIHSGGSLYNEQFF	TGCGCCAGCAGCTTCGTATCATCCTCAATCCATAGCGGGGGGTCTCTCTACAATGAGCAGTTCTTC
TRBV21-1	.	.	TRBJ1-1	CASSKEDTKNTEAFF	TGTGCCAGCAGCAAAGAAGACACGAAGAACACTGAAGCTTTCTTT
TRBV13	TRBD1	.	TRBJ1-3	CASSPDRDRGRSSGNTIYF	TGTGCCAGCAGCCCCGACCGGGACAGGGGGCGATCGTCTGGAAACACCATATATTTT
TRBV7-2	TRBD1	.	TRBJ2-7	CASSPQTGASSYEQYF	TGTGCCAGCAGCCCCCAGACAGGGGCATCGAGCTACGAGCAGTACTTC
TRBV19	.	.	TRBJ1-1	CASSKTTGFGYTEAFF	TGTGCCAGTAGTAAAACCACAGGGTTCGGGTACACTGAAGCTTTCTTT
TRBV6-5	.	once	TRBJ2-2	CASSYSRTPNTGELFF	TGTGCCAGCAGTTACTCAAGGACACCGAACACCGGGGAGCTGTTTTTT
TRBV6-6	TRBD1	.	TRBJ2-3	CASSYSGTGGTDTQYF	TGTGCCAGCAGTTATTCCGGGACAGGGGGCACAGATACGCAGTATTTT
TRBV7-2	TRBD2	once	TRBJ2-3	CASSLLAGGGTDTQYF	TGTGCCAGCAGCTTATTGGCGGGGGGTGGCACAGATACGCAGTATTTT
TRBV6-5	TRBD1	.	TRBJ1-5	CASSLTGGRQPQHF	TGTGCCAGCAGCCTAACAGGGGGGAGGCAGCCCCAGCATTTT
TRBV24-1	.	.	TRBJ1-2	CATSDSGLYGYTF	TGTGCCACCAGTGACTCGGGACTTTATGGCTACACCTTC
TRBV7-2	.	.	TRBJ2-2	CASTPVATGELFF	TGTGCCAGCACCCCAGTAGCTACCGGGGAGCTGTTTTTT
TRBV6-6	TRBD1	.	TRBJ1-1	CAASTGNPNTEAFF	TGTGCCGCCTCGACAGGGAATCCGAACACTGAAGCTTTCTTT
TRBV13	.	.	TRBJ2-7	CASSPRGGTYEQYF	TGTGCCAGCAGCCCACGGGGAGGAACCTACGAGCAGTACTTC
TRBV18	TRBD1	.	TRBJ2-7	CASSPGQSYEQYF	TGTGCCAGCTCACCGGGACAGTCCTACGAGCAGTACTTC
TRBV11-2	.	.	TRBJ1-2	CASSQNPTNYGYTF	TGTGCCAGCAGCCAGAACCCAACTAACTATGGCTACACCTTC
TRBV19	.	.	TRBJ2-2	CASSAGITGELFF	TGTGCCAGTAGTGCAGGGATTACCGGGGAGCTGTTTTTT
TRBV20-1	TRBD1	once	TRBJ1-2	CSARDSYGYTF	TGCAGTGCCCGGGACAGCTATGGCTACACCTTC